This T cell receptor (beta chain) emerged from a study of a mutant IDH1 vaccine in newly diagnosed glioma. The germline gives CDR1 MDHEN, CDR2 SYDVKM. The V and J ends lost 9 bases and 7 bases respectively, with 18 bases between them. There are 14 residues in the CDR3. TCRdb's copy holds only in-frame clones and misses some; the assay was immunoSEQ multiplex PCR. Among 50,000 to 60,000 clones listed, roughly 78% were seen once. Comments on this clone: No antigen is known for it.

Regarding time point: week 5, during vaccination. What each vaccine dose contained was 300 ug of mutant IDH1 20-mer peptide, accompanied by topical imiquimod. Patients carried new grade 3 or 4 IDH1-mutant astrocytomas lacking nuclear ATRX. The rearrangement joins TRBV28 to TRBJ2-2; D is perhaps TRBD1 or TRBD2 (7 bases each). The source was PBMCs, collected from a glioma patient whose treatment included an IDH1 peptide vaccine. This clonotype originated in a man between 50 and 59 years old with glioma. In nucleotides, the CDR3 is TGTGCCAGTACTTTCACAGGGGAGGGCGGGGAGCTGTTTTTT. Its protein product is CASTFTGEGGELFF.